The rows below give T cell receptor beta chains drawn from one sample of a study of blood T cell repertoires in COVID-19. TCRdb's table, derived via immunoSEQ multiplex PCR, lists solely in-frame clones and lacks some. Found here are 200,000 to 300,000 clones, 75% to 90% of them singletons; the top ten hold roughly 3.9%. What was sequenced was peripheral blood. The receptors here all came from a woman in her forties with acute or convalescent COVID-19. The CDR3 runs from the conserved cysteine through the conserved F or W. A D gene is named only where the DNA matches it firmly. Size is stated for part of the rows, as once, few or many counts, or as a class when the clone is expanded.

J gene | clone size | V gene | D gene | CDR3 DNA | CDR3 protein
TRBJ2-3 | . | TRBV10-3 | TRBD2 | TGTGCCATCAAAGCGGGGGAAAAAACAGATACGCAGTATTTT | CAIKAGEKTDTQYF
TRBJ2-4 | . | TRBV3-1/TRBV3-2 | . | TGTGCCAGCAGCCAAGATCTTGTGGGGGGGCTCAAAAACATTCAGTACTTC | CASSQDLVGGLKNIQYF
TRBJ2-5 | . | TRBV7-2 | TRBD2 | TGTGCCAGCAGCCCTCGTAGGAGCGGGGCATCAGAGACCCAGTACTTC | CASSPRRSGASETQYF
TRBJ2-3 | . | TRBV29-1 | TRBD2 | TGCAGCGTTGCTGGACTAGCGAGGGGAACAGATACGCAGTATTTT | CSVAGLARGTDTQYF
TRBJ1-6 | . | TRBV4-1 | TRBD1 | TGCGCCAGCAGCCAATTGGGCGGGACAGAGTATAATTCACCCCTCCACTTT | CASSQLGGTEYNSPLHF
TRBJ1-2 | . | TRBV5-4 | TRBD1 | TGTGCCAGCAGCCAGTCGGGACAGGGTGGCTACACCTTC | CASSQSGQGGYTF
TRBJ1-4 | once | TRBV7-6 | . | TGTGCCAGCAGCCCGAACACCGGGGGTAGGGCTAATGAAAAACTGTTTTTT | CASSPNTGGRANEKLFF
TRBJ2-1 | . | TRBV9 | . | TGTGCCAGCAGCGTAGCTTCCAGGGAGGTCTACAATGAGCAGTTCTTC | CASSVASREVYNEQFF
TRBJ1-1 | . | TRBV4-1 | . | TGCGCCAGCAGCCAAGGGCGGGAGGGGGGTACTGAAGCTTTCTTT | CASSQGREGGTEAFF
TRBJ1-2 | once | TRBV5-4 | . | TGTGCCAGCAGCCTTTGGACAGCTACTAACTATGGCTACACCTTC | CASSLWTATNYGYTF
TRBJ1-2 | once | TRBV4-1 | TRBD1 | TGCGCCAGCAGCCAACCCGGGACAGGGGTTGCTAACTATGGCTACACCTTC | CASSQPGTGVANYGYTF
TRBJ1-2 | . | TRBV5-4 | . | TGTGCCAGCAGCTTGGCGGGGGGCGCTTCCTATGGCTACACCTTC | CASSLAGGASYGYTF
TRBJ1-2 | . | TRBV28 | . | TGTGCCAGCAGTTCGACAGACTATGGCTACACCTTC | CASSSTDYGYTF
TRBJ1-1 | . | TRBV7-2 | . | TGTGCCAGCAGCTCTAAGGGGGGGACTGAAGCTTTCTTT | CASSSKGGTEAFF
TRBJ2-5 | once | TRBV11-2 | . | TGTGCCAGCAGCTTAGCGGGGGAAGGGACCCAGTACTTC | CASSLAGEGTQYF
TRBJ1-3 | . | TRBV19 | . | TGTGCCAGTCAAGACAGCAGCTCTGGAAACACCATATATTTT | CASQDSSSGNTIYF
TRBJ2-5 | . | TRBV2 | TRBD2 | TGTGCCAGCACTCTAGAGGGGACTAGCGGTAAAGAGACCCAGTACTTC | CASTLEGTSGKETQYF
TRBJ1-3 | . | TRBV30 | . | TGTGCCTGGAGTGTTCTGCAGGGATCGGGAAACACCATATATTTT | CAWSVLQGSGNTIYF
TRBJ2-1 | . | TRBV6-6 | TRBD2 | TGTGCCAGCAGTTACTCTGCGGGGGGGGTCTATGAGCAGTTCTTC | CASSYSAGGVYEQFF
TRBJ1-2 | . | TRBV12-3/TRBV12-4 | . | TGTGCCAGTGGTCGGGGAATTCACTATGGCTACACCTTC | CASGRGIHYGYTF
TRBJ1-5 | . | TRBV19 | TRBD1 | TGTGCCAGTAGTGCGACAGGGGGAAACAATCAGCCCCAGCATTTT | CASSATGGNNQPQHF
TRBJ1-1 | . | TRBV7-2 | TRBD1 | TGTGCCAGCAGCTTAGCTTTGACAGGGGGCACTGAAGCTTTCTTT | CASSLALTGGTEAFF
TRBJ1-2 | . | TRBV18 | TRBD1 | TGTGCCAGCTCACCAAGGGACAGAGACCCCTACTATGGCTACACCTTC | CASSPRDRDPYYGYTF
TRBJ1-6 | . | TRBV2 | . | TGTGCCAGCAATTTCCGGGGAGATGGTTCACCCCTCCACTTT | CASNFRGDGSPLHF
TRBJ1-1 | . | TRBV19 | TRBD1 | TGTGCCAGTAGTATAGATCCTCGGGACAGGGGGGAGTACACTGAAGCTTTCTTT | CASSIDPRDRGEYTEAFF
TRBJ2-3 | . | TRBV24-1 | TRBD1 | TGTGCCACCAGTCCGGGACAGGGTAGGGCAGATACGCAGTATTTT | CATSPGQGRADTQYF
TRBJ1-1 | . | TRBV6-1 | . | TGTGCCAGCAGTGAACGACAGGAGAACACTGAAGCTTTCTTT | CASSERQENTEAFF
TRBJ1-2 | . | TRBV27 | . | TGTGCCAGCAGTTTAGACGGGTATGGCTACACCTTC | CASSLDGYGYTF
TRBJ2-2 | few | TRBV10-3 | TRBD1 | TGTGCCACCGGGGACAGGGGAGGCGTGGAGCTGTTTTTT | CATGDRGGVELFF
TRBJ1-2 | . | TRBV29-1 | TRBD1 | TGCAGCGCGGACCCCCAGGGGGCCTATGGCTACACCTTC | CSADPQGAYGYTF
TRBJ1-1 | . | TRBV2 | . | TGTGCCAGCAGCAAACAGGGCGTGAGGAACACTGAAGCTTTCTTT | CASSKQGVRNTEAFF
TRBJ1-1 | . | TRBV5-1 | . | TGCGCCAGCGCTAGGCGGGGGCCGAACACTGAAGCTTTCTTT | CASARRGPNTEAFF
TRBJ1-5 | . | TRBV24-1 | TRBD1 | TGTGCCACCAGTGACGACAGGGGGAGCAATCAGCCCCAGCATTTT | CATSDDRGSNQPQHF
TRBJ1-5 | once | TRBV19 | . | TGTGCCAGTAGTATAAGAGGGAATAGCAATCAGCCCCAGCATTTT | CASSIRGNSNQPQHF
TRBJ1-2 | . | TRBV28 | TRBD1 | TGTGCCAGCAGTTCCGGGGACAGGGGGCTCTCTGGCTACACCTTC | CASSSGDRGLSGYTF
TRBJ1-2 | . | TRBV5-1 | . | TGCGCCAGCAGCTTGGCCGGAGAGGGACTAAACTATGGCTACACCTTC | CASSLAGEGLNYGYTF
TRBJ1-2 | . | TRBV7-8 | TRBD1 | TGTGCCAGCAGCCGACAGGGCTACTATGGCTACACCTTC | CASSRQGYYGYTF
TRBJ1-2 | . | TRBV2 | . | TGTGCCAGCAGTGAAGGACCCTACGGGGACTATGGCTACACCTTC | CASSEGPYGDYGYTF
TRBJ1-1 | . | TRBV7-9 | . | TGTGCCAGCAGCTTAGATGGGGGGTTTATGAACACTGAAGCTTTCTTT | CASSLDGGFMNTEAFF
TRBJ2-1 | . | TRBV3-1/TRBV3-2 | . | TGTGCCAGCAGCCCGCAAGACACTTACTCCTACAATGAGCAGTTCTTC | CASSPQDTYSYNEQFF
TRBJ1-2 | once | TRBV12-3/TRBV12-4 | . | TGTGCCAGCAGAAGGGACATCTATGGCTACACCTTC | CASRRDIYGYTF
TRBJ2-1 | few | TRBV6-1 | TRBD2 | TGTGCCAGCAGTGAGATGGCTAGCGGGGGTGATGAGCAGTTCTTC | CASSEMASGGDEQFF
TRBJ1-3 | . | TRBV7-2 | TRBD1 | TGTGCCAGCAGCTTAAGGGGGCAATCCTCTGGAAACACCATATATTTT | CASSLRGQSSGNTIYF
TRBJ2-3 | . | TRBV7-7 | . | TGTGCCAGCAGCTTAGGGCTTAGCACAGATACGCAGTATTTT | CASSLGLSTDTQYF
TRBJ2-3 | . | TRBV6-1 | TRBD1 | TGTGCCAGCAGTGAAAGGGGGCCCACAGATACGCAGTATTTT | CASSERGPTDTQYF
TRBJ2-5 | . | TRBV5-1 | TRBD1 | TGCGCCAGCAGAGCAGGGGGAGAGACCCAGTACTTC | CASRAGGETQYF
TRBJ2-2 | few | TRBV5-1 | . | TGCGCCAGCAGCCCTGACAGTGCCGGGGAGCTGTTTTTT | CASSPDSAGELFF
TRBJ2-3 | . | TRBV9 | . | TGTGCCAGCAGCCCCTTGACGGGGGTGAGCACAGATACGCAGTATTTT | CASSPLTGVSTDTQYF
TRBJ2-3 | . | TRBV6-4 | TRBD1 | TGTGCCAGCAGTGACGGGGGACAGGGTACAGATACGCAGTATTTT | CASSDGGQGTDTQYF
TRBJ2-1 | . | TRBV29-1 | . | TGCAGCGTTAAGAAGGGGGACTACAATGAGCAGTTCTTC | CSVKKGDYNEQFF
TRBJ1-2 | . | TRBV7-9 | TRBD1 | TGTGCCAGCAGCTTGGGACAGGAATATGGCTACACCTTC | CASSLGQEYGYTF
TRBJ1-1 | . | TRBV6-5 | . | TGTGCCAGCTTCAGGCTATCAGGCACTGAAGCTTTCTTT | CASFRLSGTEAFF
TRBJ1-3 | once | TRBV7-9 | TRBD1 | TGTGCCAGCAGCTTAGGGGGACAGGGCCCTGGAAACACCATATATTTT | CASSLGGQGPGNTIYF
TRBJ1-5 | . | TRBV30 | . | TGTGCCTGGAGTGTAAAGGGGCCGAATCAGCCCCAGCATTTT | CAWSVKGPNQPQHF
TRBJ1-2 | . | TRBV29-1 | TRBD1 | TGCAGCGTTAACAGGGGTACCTATGGCTACACCTTC | CSVNRGTYGYTF